This entry lists 10 T cell receptor beta chains sequenced from one sample in a study of blood T cell repertoires in COVID-19. The protocol was immunoSEQ multiplex PCR, while the TCRdb copy is restricted to in-frame clones and leaves out a portion. Of approximately 70,000 clones listed, 75% to 90% are singletons. What was sequenced was peripheral blood. The receptors were gathered from a woman over 75 with active COVID-19.

This clone was detected only once. The chain has TRBV5-5 and TRBJ2-7; 7 positions agree with TRBD2. CDR3 length equals 18 residues. Germline lookup yields CDR1 SGHKS and CDR2 YYEKEE (reference sequence). The V segment lost 3 bases and the J segment 3 bases; nucleotides outside the gene matches: 18. The DNA for the CDR3 is TGTGCCAGCAGCTCGTTAGCCCGGCGTGGCGGGAGTTTCTACGAGCAGTACTTC. It is translated as CASSSLARRGGSFYEQYF.

Here the CDR3 DNA reads TGTGCCAGCAGTTCCCCGGGACAGTCCTCCTACGAGCAGTACTTC. Protein sequence: CASSSPGQSSYEQYF. The rearrangement joins TRBV6-2 or TRBV6-3 to TRBJ2-7, with TRBD1 matching over 7 bases. The CDR3 has 15 residues. CDR1 is MNHEY, CDR2 SVGEGT, per germline. V trimming: 4 bases; J trimming: 0 bases; junction bases outside the gene matches: 6.

V gene TRBV5-8 combines with J gene TRBJ2-7; tentative D call: TRBD1 (6 bases). CDR3 length equals 14 residues. Germline lookup yields CDR1 SGHTS and CDR2 YDEGEE. V was shortened by 0 bases and J by 6 bases, with 13 bases between the two germline ends. The CDR3 here is CASSLDADRSEQYF. CDR3 nucleotide sequence: TGTGCCAGCAGCTTGGACGCGGACAGAAGCGAGCAGTACTTC.

The chain couples TRBV2 to TRBJ2-3; D may be TRBD2 (5 bases). Trimming stripped 8 bases from V and 6 bases from J, with 18 bases between. Per the germline V gene, CDR1 is SNHLY and CDR2 is FYNNEI. The CDR3 loop spans 14 amino acids. The CDR3 here is CASGPPGKDDTQYF. The CDR3 DNA follows: TGTGCCAGCGGGCCCCCCGGGAAGGACGATACGCAGTATTTT.

A word on this clone: At one of its ends the junction is not consistent with the germline gene, which may arise from a read error. The rearrangement links TRBV18 to TRBJ2-2; TRBD2 is a possible D gene (6 bases). The CDR3 loop spans 14 amino acids. CDR1 and CDR2 (germline): KGHSH, LQKENI. The CDR3 nucleotides read TGTGCCAGCTCCCCACGACTAGGTGGCGGGGAGCTGTTTTTT. Translation: CASSPRLGGGELFF.

This chain uses TRBV11-2 with TRBJ1-2; 8 nucleotides line up with TRBD1. Germline CDR1 SGHAT, CDR2 FQNNGV. V trimming: 3 bases; J trimming: 2 bases; junction bases outside the gene matches: 2. This CDR3 is 14 amino acids long. The CDR3 loop reads CASSLGQANYGYTF. CDR3 nucleotide sequence: TGTGCCAGCAGCTTGGGACAGGCAAACTATGGCTACACCTTC.

The CDR3 region is CASIPRGSYGYTF. CDR3 in DNA: TGTGCCAGCATTCCCAGGGGGTCCTATGGCTACACCTTC. V gene TRBV2 combines with J gene TRBJ1-2; TRBD1 aligns across 7 bases. The CDR3 contains 13 residues. Germline lookup yields CDR1 SNHLY and CDR2 FYNNEI. J was trimmed by 4 bases and V by 7 bases; bases with no gene match: 6.

A remark on this clone: Its ends do not fully match the called genes, so a read error is possible. The chain combines TRBV6-2 or TRBV6-3 with TRBJ2-3, with a possible D match to TRBD2 (5 bases). The CDR3 is 13 amino acids. CDR1 and CDR2 from the germline V gene are MNHEY and SVGEGT. The CDR3 region is CASSYLRETHPDF. CDR3 coding DNA: TGTGCCAGCAGTTACCTAAGGGAGACCCACCCGGATTTT.

The genes are TRBV7-2 and TRBJ2-2, with 8 bases that match TRBD2. V shed 5 bases and J 13 bases; nucleotides not matched to a gene: 12. CDR1 SGHTA and CDR2 FQGNSA come from the germline V gene. CDR3 length: 14 amino acids. DNA for the CDR3: TGTGCCAGCAGCGCACAGACCGGGACTAGGGGGCTGTTTTTT. It encodes CASSAQTGTRGLFF.

The chain joins TRBV24-1 to TRBJ2-2, with TRBD2 matching over 11 bases. J gave up 6 bases and V 3 bases, and 14 bases lay outside the gene matches. The CDR3 is 19 residues long. The germline V gene encodes CDR1 KGHDR and CDR2 SFDVKD. The CDR3 sequence is CATSDPTSGRGFFPGELFF. As DNA, the CDR3 is TGTGCCACCAGTGATCCCACTAGCGGGAGAGGTTTTTTCCCCGGGGAGCTGTTTTTT.